The 24 T cell receptor beta chains below were found in one sample sequenced in a study of blood T cell repertoires in COVID-19. TCRdb keeps only in-frame clones here, not all; method: immunoSEQ multiplex PCR. The sample yields a few hundred thousand clones, 85% to 90% seen once. The sequenced sample consisted of PBMCs or T cells enriched from blood (not recorded which). The receptors derive from a woman younger than 30 with acute COVID-19.

The chain has TRBV28 and TRBJ2-7, with 9 bases matching TRBD2. The trim removed 7 bases at V and 3 bases at J, leaving 10 bases unmatched. This CDR3 has 15 residues. Germline V gene data show CDR1 as MDHEN and CDR2 as SYDVKM. This CDR3 is CASTQLAGDLYEQYF. The CDR3 coding sequence is TGTGCCAGCACCCAACTAGCGGGCGACCTCTACGAGCAGTACTTC.

This chain links TRBV6-5 with TRBJ1-2; TRBD1 aligns across 8 bases. The CDR3 extends over 15 amino acids. CDR1 MNHEY and CDR2 SVGAGI come from the germline V gene. V shed 8 bases, J shed 8 bases, and the junction held 16 bases outside the gene matches. In DNA, the CDR3 is TGTGCCAGCGCGGACCGCGGACAGGGAGGGTTAGGCTACACCTTC. Its protein product is CASADRGQGGLGYTF.

The V and J genes are TRBV2 and TRBJ1-6; no clear D. CDR3 size: 13 residues. The germline V gene encodes CDR1 SNHLY and CDR2 FYNNEI. V gave up 2 bases and J gave up 9 bases, with 8 bases separating them. The chain's CDR3 is CASSEWALSPLHF. The CDR3 DNA is TGTGCCAGCAGTGAATGGGCCCTTTCACCCCTCCACTTT. Together with reference TRBV2 and TRBJ1-6, the CDR3 gives the full variable domain: EPEVTQTPSHQVTQMGQEVILRCVPISNHLYFYWYRQILGQKVEFLVSFYNNEISEKSEIFDDQFSVERPDGSNFTLKIRSTKLEDSAMYFCASSEWALSPLHFGNGTRLTVT.

The V gene is TRBV7-2, the J gene TRBJ1-2; 11 bases map to TRBD1. This CDR3 has 15 residues. Germline values: CDR1 SGHTA, CDR2 FQGNSA. The V segment lost 5 bases and the J segment 5 bases; nucleotides outside the gene matches: 7. This CDR3 reads CASSIPDRGLYGYTF. The CDR3 nucleotides read TGTGCCAGCAGCATACCGGACAGGGGGCTGTATGGCTACACCTTC.

This sequence joins TRBV28 and TRBJ2-3; 7 bases align to TRBD1. Germline lookup yields CDR1 MDHEN and CDR2 SYDVKM. V shed 7 bases and J 1 base; nucleotides not matched to a gene: 8. The CDR3 totals 15 residues. The CDR3 region is CASTLGQGGTDTQYF. Here the CDR3 DNA reads TGTGCCAGCACCTTAGGGCAGGGGGGCACAGATACGCAGTATTTT.

CDR3 in amino acids: CASSPPDSWSDTQYF. In nucleotides, the CDR3 is TGTGCCAGCAGTCCCCCGGACAGCTGGTCCGATACGCAGTATTTT. The chain has TRBV27 and TRBJ2-3, with TRBD1 as a possible D gene (6 bases). Deletions cut 5 bases from V and 6 bases from J, with 18 bases between. The germline V gene encodes CDR1 MNHEY and CDR2 SMNVEV (reference sequence). The CDR3 is made up of 15 amino acids.

The chain couples TRBV11-3 to TRBJ1-1; the D is unclear. The CDR3 is 13 amino acids. The V gene's germline CDR1 is SGHNT and CDR2 YENEEA. Trimming took 5 bases from V and 1 from J, leaving 8 bases between them. The CDR3 loop reads CASSPGRNTEAFF. The CDR3 DNA follows: TGTGCCAGCAGCCCAGGTAGGAACACTGAAGCTTTCTTT.

This clone was counted once. The gene calls are TRBV9 and TRBJ1-4; TRBD1 agrees at 8 bases. CDR1 and CDR2 (germline): SGDLS, YYNGEE. This CDR3 contains 17 residues. With 0 bases clipped from V and 5 bases from J, the junction kept 9 bases outside the gene matches. CDR3 protein: CASSVAVGTGVNEKLFF. The CDR3 DNA reads as TGTGCCAGCAGCGTAGCTGTGGGGACAGGCGTCAATGAAAAACTGTTTTTT.

The chain joins TRBV5-1 to TRBJ2-7; 9 bases match TRBD1. Per germline, CDR1 SGHRS and CDR2 YFSETQ. J gave up 2 bases and V 0 bases, and 6 bases lay outside the gene matches. The CDR3 is made up of 16 amino acids. CDR3 in DNA: TGCGCCAGCAGCTTGGTTATCGGGACAGGGCCCTACGAGCAGTACTTC. Translated, it gives CASSLVIGTGPYEQYF.

The rearrangement uses TRBV12-5 and TRBJ2-5; D unclear. V was cut by 5 bases and J by 1 base, with 11 bases left in between. This CDR3 contains 14 residues. The germline V gene encodes CDR1 LGHNT and CDR2 FRNRAP. The chain's CDR3 is CASGILDGQETQYF. The CDR3 DNA sequence: TGTGCTAGTGGTATTCTAGACGGCCAAGAGACCCAGTACTTC.

This CDR3 is CASGLGTGGWNTEAFF. In nucleotides, the CDR3 is TGTGCTAGTGGTTTGGGTACAGGGGGATGGAACACTGAAGCTTTCTTT. V and J are TRBV12-5 and TRBJ1-1, with 8 bases lining up with TRBD1. CDR1 is LGHNT and CDR2 is FRNRAP in the germline V gene. This CDR3 is 16 amino acids long. Trimming removed 1 base from V and 1 base from J; junction bases left unmatched: 5.

This clone was seen only a few times. Distinct nucleotide sequences in the sample also encode this CDR3. V gene TRBV11-3 combines with J gene TRBJ1-1; 9 nucleotides line up with TRBD1. CDR1 and CDR2 from the germline V gene are SGHNT and YENEEA. This CDR3 contains 15 residues. After removal of 5 bases from V and 2 bases from J, the junction contained 6 bases not matched to a gene. The CDR3 region is CASSRGQGTNTEAFF. The CDR3 DNA reads TGTGCCAGCAGCAGAGGACAGGGGACCAACACTGAAGCTTTCTTT.

With regard to this clone: A junction end diverges from the germline sequence, so it may reflect a read error. V is TRBV7-7 and J is TRBJ2-5; D is ambiguous. Germline lookup yields CDR1 SSHAT and CDR2 FNYEAQ (reference sequence). There are 15 residues in the CDR3. CDR3 sequence: CASSLEWSPQETQYF. CDR3 in DNA: TGTGCTAGCAGCTTAGAATGGAGCCCTCAAGAGACCCAGTACTTC. Using reference TRBV7-7 and TRBJ2-5 for the parts outside the CDR3, the full variable domain is GAGVSQSPRYKVTKRGQDVTLRCDPISSHATLYWYQQALGQGPEFLTYFNYEAQPDKSGLPSDRFSAERPEGSISTLTIQRTEQRDSAMYRCASSLEWSPQETQYFGPGTRLLVL.

The chain employs TRBV12-3 or TRBV12-4 and TRBJ2-3; perhaps TRBD1 as D (5 bases). V was shortened by 6 bases and J by 1 base, with 8 bases between the two germline ends. The CDR3 spans 13 residues. CDR3: CASRSTGTDTQYF. The CDR3 DNA reads as TGTGCCAGCAGGTCGACAGGCACAGATACGCAGTATTTT.

V is TRBV5-6 and J is TRBJ1-6, with D tentatively TRBD1 (6 bases). Germline CDR1 reads SGHDT; CDR2 reads YYEEEE. V was clipped by 3 bases and J by 7 bases, with 17 bases between them. The CDR3 length is 16 residues. As DNA, the CDR3 is TGTGCCAGCAGCTCACCCTTGGACAGAACCAATTCACCCCTCCACTTT. Its protein is CASSSPLDRTNSPLHF.

The rearrangement links TRBV6-5 to TRBJ2-7; TRBD1 matches at 8 bases. The CDR3 totals 12 residues. Germline V CDR1 and CDR2: MNHEY, SVGAGI. V trimming: 5 bases; J trimming: 6 bases; junction bases outside the gene matches: 3. In nucleotides, the CDR3 is TGTGCCAGCAGTCCTGACAGGGGCGAGCAGTACTTC. Amino acids: CASSPDRGEQYF.

This chain uses TRBV10-2 with TRBJ2-3, with 10 nucleotides matching TRBD2. There are 15 residues in the CDR3. Trimming removed 10 bases from V and 5 bases from J; junction bases left unmatched: 12. Germline V gives CDR1 WSHSY, CDR2 SAAADI. The DNA for the CDR3 is TGCGCCACCCGAGTGGGGCTAGCGGGAGAAGATACGCAGTATTTT. It specifies CATRVGLAGEDTQYF.

CDR3 DNA: TGTGCCACCAGTGATTTGCGAGCGGGAAGGGGGAATGAGCAGTTCTTC. Translating gives CATSDLRAGRGNEQFF. The chain couples TRBV24-1 to TRBJ2-1, with D maybe TRBD2 (7 bases). This CDR3 is 16 amino acids long. Germline loops: CDR1 KGHDR, CDR2 SFDVKD. V was pared by 0 bases and J by 7 bases, with 15 bases between.

The chain carries TRBV5-1 and TRBJ2-2, with 7 bases lining up with TRBD2. The J segment lost 3 bases and the V segment lost 1 base, leaving 6 bases of the junction unmatched. This CDR3 comprises 16 residues. The germline V gene has CDR1 SGHRS and CDR2 YFSETQ. The CDR3 is CASSLLVLADTGELFF. The CDR3, as DNA: TGCGCCAGCAGCTTGTTGGTCCTAGCGGACACCGGGGAGCTGTTTTTT.

Only one count was recorded for this clone. J is TRBJ2-1 and V is TRBV24-1; 8 bases agree with TRBD2. Germline V gene data show CDR1 as KGHDR and CDR2 as SFDVKD. The CDR3 spans 17 residues. V gave up 5 bases and J gave up 10 bases; unmatched junction bases: 18. The CDR3: CATSGRRLAGLPEEQFF. The CDR3 nucleotides read TGTGCCACCAGTGGTAGGAGGCTAGCGGGCCTGCCGGAGGAGCAGTTCTTC.

The rearrangement links TRBV6-6 to TRBJ2-3, with a tentative D call TRBD1 (5 bases). With 5 bases removed from V and 6 bases from J, the gap between germline ends came to 15 bases. Germline V lookup: CDR1 MNHNY, CDR2 SVGAGI (reference sequence). This CDR3 is 14 amino acids long. The CDR3 spells CASSPPRQTDTQYF. The CDR3 nucleotides read TGTGCCAGCAGTCCCCCCAGACAGACGGATACGCAGTATTTT.

J is TRBJ2-1 and V is TRBV27; 10 nucleotides align to TRBD1. Trimming cost V 5 bases and J 6 bases; bases outside gene matches: 10. The CDR3 has 16 residues. CDR1 and CDR2 (germline): MNHEY, SMNVEV (reference sequence). The CDR3 sequence: CASSVAGTGVINEQFF. The CDR3, as DNA: TGTGCCAGCAGTGTAGCCGGGACAGGGGTCATCAATGAGCAGTTCTTC.

The genes are TRBV28 and TRBJ2-5; D is perhaps TRBD2 (5 bases). The germline gives CDR1 MDHEN, CDR2 SYDVKM. The CDR3 is 14 amino acids. V was pared by 1 base and J by 5 bases, with 11 bases between. The CDR3 reads CASSLYHEGETQYF. CDR3 sequence (DNA): TGTGCCAGCAGTTTATATCATGAGGGTGAGACCCAGTACTTC.

This chain joins TRBV5-6 and TRBJ1-1, with unresolved D. The CDR3 loop spans 12 amino acids. Trimming removed 1 base from V and 7 bases from J, with 8 bases in between. The germline CDR1 and CDR2 sequences are SGHDT and YYEEEE. This CDR3 reads CASSLMEVEAFF. The CDR3 DNA is TGTGCCAGCAGCTTGATGGAGGTTGAAGCTTTCTTT.